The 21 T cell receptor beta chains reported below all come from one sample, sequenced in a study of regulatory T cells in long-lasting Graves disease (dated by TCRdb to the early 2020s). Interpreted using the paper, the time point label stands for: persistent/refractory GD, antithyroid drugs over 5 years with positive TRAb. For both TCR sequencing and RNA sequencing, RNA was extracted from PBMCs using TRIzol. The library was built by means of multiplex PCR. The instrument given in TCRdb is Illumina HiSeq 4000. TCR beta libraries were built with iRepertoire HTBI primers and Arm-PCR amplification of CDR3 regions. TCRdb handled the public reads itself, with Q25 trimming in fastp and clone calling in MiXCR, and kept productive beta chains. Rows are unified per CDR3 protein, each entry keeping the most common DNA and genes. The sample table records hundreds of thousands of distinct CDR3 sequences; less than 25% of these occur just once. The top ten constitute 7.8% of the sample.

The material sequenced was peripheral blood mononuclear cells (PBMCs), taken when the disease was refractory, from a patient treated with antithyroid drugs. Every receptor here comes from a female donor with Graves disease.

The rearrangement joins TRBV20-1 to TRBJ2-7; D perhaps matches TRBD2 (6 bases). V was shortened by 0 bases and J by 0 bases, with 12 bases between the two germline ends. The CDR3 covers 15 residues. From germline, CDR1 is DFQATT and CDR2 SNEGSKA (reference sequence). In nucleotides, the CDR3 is TGCAGTGCTAGAGATACCACAGCGGGCTCCTACGAGCAGTACTTC. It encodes CSARDTTAGSYEQYF.

The DNA for the CDR3 is TGTGCCAGCAGCCAAGGTGGACCCTTAACGGGCTACGAGCAGTACTTC. Its protein product is CASSQGGPLTGYEQYF. The J gene is TRBJ2-7, the V gene TRBV14; no reliable D call. The CDR3 runs to 16 residues. Germline V lookup: CDR1 SGHDN, CDR2 FVKESK. V lost 1 base and J 3 bases, leaving 16 bases between the germline ends.

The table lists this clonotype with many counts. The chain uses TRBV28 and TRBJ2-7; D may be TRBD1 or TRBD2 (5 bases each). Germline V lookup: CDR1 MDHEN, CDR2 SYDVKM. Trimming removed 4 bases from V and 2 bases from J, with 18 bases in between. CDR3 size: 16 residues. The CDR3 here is CASSSDSGTFTYEQYF. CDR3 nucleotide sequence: TGTGCCAGCAGTTCAGATTCCGGGACCTTCACCTACGAGCAGTACTTC.

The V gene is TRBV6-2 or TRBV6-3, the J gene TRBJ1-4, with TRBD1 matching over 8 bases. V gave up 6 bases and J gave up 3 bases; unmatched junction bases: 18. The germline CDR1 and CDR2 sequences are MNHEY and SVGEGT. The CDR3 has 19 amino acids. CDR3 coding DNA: TGTGCCAGCAGCACCAACCTCCGGGACAGGCGTCGTGCTAATGAAAAACTGTTTTTT. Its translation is CASSTNLRDRRRANEKLFF.

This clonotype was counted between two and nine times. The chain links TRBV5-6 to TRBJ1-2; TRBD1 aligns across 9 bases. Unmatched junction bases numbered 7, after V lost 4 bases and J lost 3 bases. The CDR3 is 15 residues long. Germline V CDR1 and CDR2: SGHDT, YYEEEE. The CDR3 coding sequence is TGTGCCAGCAGCAGAACAGGGGGCGCGGACTATGGCTACACCTTC. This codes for CASSRTGGADYGYTF.

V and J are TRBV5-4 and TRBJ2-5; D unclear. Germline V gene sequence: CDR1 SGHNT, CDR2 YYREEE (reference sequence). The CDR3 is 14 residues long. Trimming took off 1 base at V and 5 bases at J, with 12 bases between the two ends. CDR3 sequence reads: CASSLFPGEETQYF. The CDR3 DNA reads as TGTGCCAGCAGCTTGTTCCCGGGCGAGGAGACCCAGTACTTC.

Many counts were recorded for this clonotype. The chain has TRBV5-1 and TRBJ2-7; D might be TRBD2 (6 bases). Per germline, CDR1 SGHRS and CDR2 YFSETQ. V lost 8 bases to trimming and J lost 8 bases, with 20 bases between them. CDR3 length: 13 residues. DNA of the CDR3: TGCGCCAGTGGGGAGGCCGGGAGTCATAAGCAGTACTTC. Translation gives CASGEAGSHKQYF.

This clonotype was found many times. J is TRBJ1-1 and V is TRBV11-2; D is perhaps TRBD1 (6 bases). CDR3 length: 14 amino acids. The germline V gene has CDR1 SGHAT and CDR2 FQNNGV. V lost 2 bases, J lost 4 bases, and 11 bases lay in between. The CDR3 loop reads CASSLQRQATEAFF. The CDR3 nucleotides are TGTGCCAGCAGCTTACAGCGACAGGCCACTGAAGCTTTCTTT.

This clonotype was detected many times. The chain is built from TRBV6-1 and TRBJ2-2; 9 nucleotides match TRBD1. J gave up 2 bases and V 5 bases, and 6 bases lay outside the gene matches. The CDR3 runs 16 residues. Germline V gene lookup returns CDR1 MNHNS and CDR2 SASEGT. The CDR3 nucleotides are TGTGCCAGCAGTCCCCGGGACAGGGTTAACACCGGGGAGCTGTTTTTT. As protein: CASSPRDRVNTGELFF.

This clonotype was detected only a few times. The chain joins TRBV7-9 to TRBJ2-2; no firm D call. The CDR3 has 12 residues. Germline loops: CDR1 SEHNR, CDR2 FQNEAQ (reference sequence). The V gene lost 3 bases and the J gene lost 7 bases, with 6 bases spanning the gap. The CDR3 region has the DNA TGTGCCAGCAGCTTTGGCGGCGGGGAGCTGTTTTTT. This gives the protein CASSFGGGELFF.

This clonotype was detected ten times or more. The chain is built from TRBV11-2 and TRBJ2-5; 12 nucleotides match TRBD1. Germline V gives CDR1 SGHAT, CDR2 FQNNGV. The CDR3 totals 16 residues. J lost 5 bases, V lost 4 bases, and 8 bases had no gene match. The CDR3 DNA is TGTGCCAGCAGCTACGGGACAGGGGGCCTCCGGGAGACCCAGTACTTC. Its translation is CASSYGTGGLRETQYF.

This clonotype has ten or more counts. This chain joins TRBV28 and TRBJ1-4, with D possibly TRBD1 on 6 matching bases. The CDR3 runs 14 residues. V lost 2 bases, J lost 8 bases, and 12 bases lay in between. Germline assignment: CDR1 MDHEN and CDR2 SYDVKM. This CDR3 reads CASSLVGGREKLFF. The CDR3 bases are TGTGCCAGCAGTTTAGTGGGGGGCAGAGAAAAACTGTTTTTT.

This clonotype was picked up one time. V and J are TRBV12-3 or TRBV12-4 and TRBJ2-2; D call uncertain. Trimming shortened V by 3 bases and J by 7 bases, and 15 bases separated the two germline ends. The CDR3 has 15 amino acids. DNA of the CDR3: TGTGCCAGCAGTTTTGAGCGTAGATGGGGCGGGGAGCTGTTTTTT. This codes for CASSFERRWGGELFF.

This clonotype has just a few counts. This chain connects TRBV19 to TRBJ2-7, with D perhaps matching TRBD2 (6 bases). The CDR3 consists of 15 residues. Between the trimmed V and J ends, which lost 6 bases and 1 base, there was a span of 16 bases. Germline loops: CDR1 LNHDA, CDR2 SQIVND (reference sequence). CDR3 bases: TGTGCCAGTAGCCCAAGCCTCCTAGCGTCCTACGAGCAGTACTTC. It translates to CASSPSLLASYEQYF. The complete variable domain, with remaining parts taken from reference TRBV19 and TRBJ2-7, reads DGGITQSPKYLFRKEGQNVTLSCEQNLNHDAMYWYRQDPGQGLRLIYYSQIVNDFQKGDIAEGYSVSREKKESFPLTVTSAQKNPTAFYLCASSPSLLASYEQYFGPGTRLTVT.

As DNA, the CDR3 is TGCAGCGTTGCTTCAACCGGGGAGCTGTTTTTT. It translates to CSVASTGELFF. V usage is TRBV29-1 and J usage is TRBJ2-2; D is undetermined. The CDR3 contains 11 residues. V was shortened by 4 bases and J by 5 bases, with 5 bases between the two germline ends. Germline V gene lookup returns CDR1 SQVTM and CDR2 ANQGSEA.

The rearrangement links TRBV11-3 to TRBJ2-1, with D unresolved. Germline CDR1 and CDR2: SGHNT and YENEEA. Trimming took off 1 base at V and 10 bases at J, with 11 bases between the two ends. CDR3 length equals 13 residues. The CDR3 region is CASSLGPGGEQFF. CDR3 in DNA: TGTGCCAGCAGCTTAGGGCCCGGTGGGGAGCAGTTCTTC.

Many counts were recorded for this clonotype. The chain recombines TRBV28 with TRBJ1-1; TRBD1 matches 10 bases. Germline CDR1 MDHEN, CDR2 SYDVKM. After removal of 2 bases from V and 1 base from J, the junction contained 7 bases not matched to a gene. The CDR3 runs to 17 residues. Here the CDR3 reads CASSLPDRGQGNTEAFF. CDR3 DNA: TGTGCCAGCAGTTTACCCGACAGGGGGCAGGGGAACACTGAAGCTTTCTTT.

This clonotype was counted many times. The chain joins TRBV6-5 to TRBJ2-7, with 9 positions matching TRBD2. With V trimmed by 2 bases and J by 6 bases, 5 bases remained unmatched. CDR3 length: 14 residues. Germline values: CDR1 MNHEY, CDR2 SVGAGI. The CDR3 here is CASSYGGLAFEQYF. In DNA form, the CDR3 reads TGTGCCAGCAGTTACGGCGGACTAGCGTTCGAGCAGTACTTC.

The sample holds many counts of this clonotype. CDR3 sequence: CSVERQGVSEQYF. CDR3 nucleotides: TGCAGCGTCGAGAGACAGGGTGTTTCCGAGCAGTACTTC. The J gene is TRBJ2-7, the V gene TRBV29-1; TRBD1 agrees at 7 bases. This CDR3 is built from 13 residues. Trimming removed 6 bases from V and 6 bases from J; junction bases left unmatched: 11. Germline values: CDR1 SQVTM, CDR2 ANQGSEA.

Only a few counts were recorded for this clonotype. CDR3 DNA sequence: TGTGCCAGCAGTTCTCAGGGGCAGACCCAGTACTTC. Protein sequence: CASSSQGQTQYF. This chain joins TRBV6-2 or TRBV6-3 and TRBJ2-5, with TRBD1 as a possible D gene (6 bases). Germline CDR1 reads MNHEY; CDR2 reads SVGEGT. The CDR3 runs 12 residues. V was cut by 4 bases and J by 6 bases, with 9 bases left in between.

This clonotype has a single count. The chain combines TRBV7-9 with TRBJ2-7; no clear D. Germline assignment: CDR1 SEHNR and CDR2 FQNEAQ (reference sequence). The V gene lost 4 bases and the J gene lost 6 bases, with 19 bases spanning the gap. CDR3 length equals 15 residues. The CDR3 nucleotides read TGTGCCAGCAGCTCCGATTTCGGTCTGGGTTTCGAGCAGTACTTC. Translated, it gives CASSSDFGLGFEQYF.